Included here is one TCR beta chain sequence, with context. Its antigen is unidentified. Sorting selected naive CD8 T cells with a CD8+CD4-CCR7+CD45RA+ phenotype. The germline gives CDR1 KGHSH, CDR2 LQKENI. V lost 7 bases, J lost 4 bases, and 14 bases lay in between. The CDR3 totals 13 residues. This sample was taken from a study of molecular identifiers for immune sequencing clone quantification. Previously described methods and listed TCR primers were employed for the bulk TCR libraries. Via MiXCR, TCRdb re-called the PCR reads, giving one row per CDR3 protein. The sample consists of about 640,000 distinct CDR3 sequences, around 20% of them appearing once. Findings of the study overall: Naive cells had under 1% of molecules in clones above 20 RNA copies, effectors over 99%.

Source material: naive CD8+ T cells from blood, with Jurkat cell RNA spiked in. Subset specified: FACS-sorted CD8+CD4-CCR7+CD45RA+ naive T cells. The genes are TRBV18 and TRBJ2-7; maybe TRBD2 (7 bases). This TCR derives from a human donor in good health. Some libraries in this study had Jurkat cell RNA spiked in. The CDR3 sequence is CASWGGRPYEQYF. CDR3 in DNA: TGTGCCAGCTGGGGGGGGCGACCGTACGAGCAGTACTTC.